The 26 T cell receptor beta chains presented below share a single source sample, sequenced in a study of shared clonotypes between healthy human individuals. Assay: immunoSEQ multiplex PCR; the TCRdb copy retains only in-frame clones and omits some. The sample includes about 960,000 clones, around 80% of them seen just once. Sequencing was performed on memory CD4+ T cells sorted from blood. Subset here: CD45RA-negative fraction. The receptors were sampled from a young man in good health.

The CDR3 nucleotides are TGTGCCAGTAGCACACCGCCGGGACAGGGGACCGAGCAGTACTTC. It is translated as CASSTPPGQGTEQYF. The chain uses TRBV19 and TRBJ2-7, with 10 bases fitting TRBD1. The CDR3 is made up of 15 amino acids. CDR1 and CDR2 (germline): LNHDA, SQIVND (reference sequence). The trim removed 6 bases at V and 6 bases at J, leaving 11 bases unmatched.

This chain links TRBV12-5 with TRBJ1-3; no firm D call. The CDR3 loop spans 12 amino acids. Germline loops: CDR1 LGHNT, CDR2 FRNRAP. V shed 3 bases and J shed 6 bases, with 6 bases lying between them. The CDR3: CASGLHLNTIYF. DNA of the CDR3: TGTGCTAGTGGTTTACATCTAAACACCATATATTTT.

The rearrangement links TRBV5-1 to TRBJ1-5, with no clear D. Germline loops: CDR1 SGHRS, CDR2 YFSETQ. V lost 4 bases and J 5 bases, leaving 10 bases between the germline ends. This CDR3 comprises 13 residues. The CDR3 is CASSQMPDQPQHF. DNA of the CDR3: TGCGCCAGCAGCCAAATGCCTGATCAGCCCCAGCATTTT.

The V call is TRBV28, the J call TRBJ2-3, with TRBD2 identical over 8 bases. Looked up from germline, CDR1 is MDHEN and CDR2 is SYDVKM. J lost 5 bases, V lost 4 bases, and 8 bases had no gene match. The length of the CDR3 is 15 residues. The CDR3 DNA sequence: TGTGCCAGCAGTTCATTAGCGGGAAAGGAAGATACGCAGTATTTT. Translation gives CASSSLAGKEDTQYF.

The chain carries TRBV2 and TRBJ2-7, with D unresolved. The CDR3 contains 13 residues. Trimming stripped 4 bases from V and 5 bases from J, with 12 bases between. CDR1 and CDR2 (germline): SNHLY, FYNNEI. CDR3 residues: CASSGGGGNEQYF. In nucleotides, the CDR3 is TGTGCCAGCAGTGGTGGTGGCGGCAACGAGCAGTACTTC.

This clone was observed a few times. V and J are TRBV25-1 and TRBJ2-1; TRBD2 is a possible D gene (6 bases). Per the germline V gene, CDR1 is MGHDK and CDR2 is SYGVNS. The CDR3 totals 15 residues. V lost 9 bases and J 0 bases, leaving 15 bases between the germline ends. CDR3 sequence: CASSRSGSSYNEQFF. Written as DNA, the CDR3 is TGTGCCAGTTCCCGTAGCGGAAGCTCCTACAATGAGCAGTTCTTC. The full variable domain, rest sourced from reference TRBV25-1 and TRBJ2-1, is EADIYQTPRYLVIGTGKKITLECSQTMGHDKMYWYQQDPGMELHLIHYSYGVNSTEKGDLSSESTVSRIRTEHFPLTLESARPSHTSQYLCASSRSGSSYNEQFFGPGTRLTVL.

The chain links TRBV5-1 to TRBJ2-7, with 7 bases that match TRBD1. There are 13 residues in the CDR3. Germline V lookup: CDR1 SGHRS, CDR2 YFSETQ. After removal of 4 bases from V and 2 bases from J, the junction contained 3 bases not matched to a gene. The CDR3 DNA follows: TGCGCCAGCAGCGAGGACAGGCCCTACGAGCAGTACTTC. It encodes CASSEDRPYEQYF.

The chain carries TRBV4-2 and TRBJ1-1, with no clear D. V lost 0 bases and J 5 bases, leaving 10 bases between the germline ends. The CDR3 sequence is 14 residues long. Per germline, CDR1 LGHNA and CDR2 YNFKEQ. The CDR3 bases are TGTGCCAGCAGCCAAGATGTGCCGGGGACTGAAGCTTTCTTT. Protein sequence: CASSQDVPGTEAFF.

This clone showed up just once. The chain is built from TRBV25-1 and TRBJ2-1; 8 bases align to TRBD2. Trimming cost V 7 bases and J 5 bases; bases outside gene matches: 10. Germline CDR1 MGHDK, CDR2 SYGVNS. The CDR3 contains 15 residues. The CDR3 reads CASTRSGDFHNEQFF. The CDR3 nucleotides read TGTGCCAGCACTCGTAGCGGGGACTTTCACAATGAGCAGTTCTTC.

The genes are TRBV15 and TRBJ2-1; D is perhaps TRBD1 or TRBD2 (6 bases each). Trimming stripped 1 base from V and 3 bases from J, with 13 bases between. CDR1 LNHNV and CDR2 YYDKDF come from the germline V gene (reference sequence). The CDR3 length is 16 residues. The CDR3 coding sequence is TGTGCCACCAGCAGAGTAGACAGGAGGGACTACAATGAGCAGTTCTTC. Protein product: CATSRVDRRDYNEQFF.

A note on this clone: Additional DNA sequences in this sample encode the identical CDR3. V and J are TRBV5-1 and TRBJ1-2, with unresolved D. V was pared by 3 bases and J by 4 bases, with 10 bases between. Germline CDR1 is SGHRS and CDR2 is YFSETQ. The CDR3 contains 13 residues. This chain's CDR3 is CASSSGGPYGYTF. CDR3 DNA sequence: TGCGCCAGCAGCTCAGGCGGCCCCTATGGCTACACCTTC.

The gene calls are TRBV7-9 and TRBJ1-4, with D perhaps matching TRBD1 (6 bases). Germline loops: CDR1 SEHNR, CDR2 FQNEAQ (reference sequence). Trimming cost V 1 base and J 7 bases, with 16 bases left between them. The CDR3 sequence is 16 residues long. The DNA of the CDR3 is TGTGCCAGCAGCTTAGGAAGTACGGGGGCGGGTGAAAAACTGTTTTTT. Its protein is CASSLGSTGAGEKLFF.

The chain combines TRBV19 with TRBJ2-7, with a weak D call TRBD1 (6 bases). Trimming left V 6 bases short and J 0 bases short, with 12 bases between. Germline CDR1 LNHDA, CDR2 SQIVND (reference sequence). This CDR3 has 14 amino acids. The CDR3 region is CASRRTVSSYEQYF. CDR3 in DNA: TGTGCCAGTAGACGGACAGTTAGCTCCTACGAGCAGTACTTC.

The rearrangement joins TRBV7-2 to TRBJ2-1; D tentatively fits TRBD1 or TRBD2 (5 bases each). This CDR3 region has 14 residues. V was pared by 5 bases and J by 4 bases, with 12 bases between. Germline V gene data show CDR1 as SGHTA and CDR2 as FQGNSA. CDR3 loop: CASSLPGGYNEQFF. CDR3 sequence (DNA): TGTGCCAGCAGCCTTCCTGGGGGATACAATGAGCAGTTCTTC.

This clone showed up many times. A junction end diverges from the germline sequence, so it may reflect a read error. Other DNA variants within this sample encode the same CDR3. The chain couples TRBV19 to TRBJ1-2; 7 nucleotides line up with TRBD1. Germline V gene data show CDR1 as LNHDA and CDR2 as SQIVND (reference sequence). This CDR3 comprises 12 residues. The CDR3 DNA reads as TGTGCCAGCAGTAGGACAGGCTATGGCTACACCTTC. Residues: CASSRTGYGYTF. The full variable domain, rest sourced from reference TRBV19 and TRBJ1-2, is DGGITQSPKYLFRKEGQNVTLSCEQNLNHDAMYWYRQDPGQGLRLIYYSQIVNDFQKGDIAEGYSVSREKKESFPLTVTSAQKNPTAFYLCASSRTGYGYTFGSGTRLTVV.

V and J are TRBV6-1 and TRBJ2-2; no firm D call. The CDR3 is made up of 14 amino acids. Germline V gene lookup returns CDR1 MNHNS and CDR2 SASEGT. Trimming removed 6 bases at V and 5 bases at J, with 13 bases between. CDR3: CASRTFSGTGELFF. In DNA, the CDR3 is TGTGCCAGCAGAACGTTTTCAGGAACCGGGGAGCTGTTTTTT.

This clone was seen many times. This chain uses TRBV6-4 with TRBJ1-6; D unresolved. Germline lookup yields CDR1 MRHNA and CDR2 SNTAGT. V was pared by 9 bases and J by 0 bases, with 12 bases between. This CDR3 is built from 15 residues. The CDR3 sequence is CASGVRSSYNSPLHF. DNA for the CDR3: TGTGCCAGTGGAGTCAGGAGCTCCTATAATTCACCCCTCCACTTT.

This chain joins TRBV5-1 and TRBJ1-3, with D possibly TRBD1 on 6 matching bases. The V gene lost 1 base and the J gene lost 1 base, with 9 bases spanning the gap. Germline lookup yields CDR1 SGHRS and CDR2 YFSETQ. The CDR3 is 15 amino acids. This CDR3 reads CASSLTGISGNTIYF. In DNA, the CDR3 is TGCGCCAGCAGCTTGACAGGGATTTCTGGAAACACCATATATTTT. Based on the CDR3 plus reference TRBV5-1 and TRBJ1-3, the full variable domain is KAGVTQTPRYLIKTRGQQVTLSCSPISGHRSVSWYQQTPGQGLQFLFEYFSETQRNKGNFPGRFSGRQFSNSRSEMNVSTLELGDSALYLCASSLTGISGNTIYFGEGSWLTVV.

In this sample, this clone turned up a few times. The chain couples TRBV10-2 to TRBJ1-1; D gene ambiguous. Looked up from germline, CDR1 is WSHSY and CDR2 is SAAADI. The CDR3 sequence is 13 residues long. Trimming removed 7 bases from V and 1 base from J, with 10 bases in between. The CDR3 coding sequence is TGCGCCAGCATGCGGGAGGGGAACACTGAAGCTTTCTTT. Translation gives CASMREGNTEAFF.

V gene TRBV30 combines with J gene TRBJ1-1; D is unresolved. V lost 4 bases, J lost 1 base, and 19 bases lay in between. Germline V gives CDR1 GTSNPN, CDR2 SVGIG (reference sequence). The CDR3 length is 16 residues. Here the CDR3 DNA reads TGTGCCTGGACCCCCCGACGGAGGGCGCGGAACACTGAAGCTTTCTTT. This sequence encodes CAWTPRRRARNTEAFF.

J is TRBJ2-5 and V is TRBV10-1, with D uncertain. Gene TRBJ2-7 matches the end of the DNA better, so the J call may be wrong. The CDR3 is made up of 13 amino acids. Germline values: CDR1 WNHNN, CDR2 SYGVQD (reference sequence). The CDR3 nucleotides read TGCGCCAGCAGTGATACGGCAGCCTACGAGCAGTACTTC. As protein: CASSDTAAYEQYF.

Of note for this clone: The junction and the germline gene differ at one end; a read error may be behind it. The CDR3 DNA reads TGTGCTAGCAGCCCAGGACTAGCCGGGGAGCTGTTTTTT. It encodes CASSPGLAGELFF. The chain employs TRBV7-7 and TRBJ2-2, with 7 positions matching TRBD2. Germline values: CDR1 SSHAT, CDR2 FNYEAQ (reference sequence). The CDR3 has 13 residues. Full variable domain (remainder filled in from reference TRBV7-7 and TRBJ2-2): GAGVSQSPRYKVTKRGQDVTLRCDPISSHATLYWYQQALGQGPEFLTYFNYEAQPDKSGLPSDRFSAERPEGSISTLTIQRTEQRDSAMYRCASSPGLAGELFFGEGSRLTVL.

This sequence joins TRBV15 and TRBJ2-5; a possible D gene is TRBD1 (5 bases). The CDR3 has 18 residues. The germline gives CDR1 LNHNV, CDR2 YYDKDF (reference sequence). V shed 3 bases and J shed 0 bases, with 20 bases lying between them. The CDR3 loop reads CATSSRFASSGHQETQYF. DNA of the CDR3: TGTGCCACCAGCAGCAGGTTCGCCTCCTCAGGGCACCAAGAGACCCAGTACTTC.

This chain joins TRBV7-9 and TRBJ2-3, with D possibly TRBD2 on 5 matching bases. The CDR3 is made up of 15 amino acids. Looked up from germline, CDR1 is SEHNR and CDR2 is FQNEAQ (reference sequence). V was trimmed by 1 base and J by 3 bases, leaving 11 bases between them. The CDR3 reads CASSLVSSPTDTQYF. CDR3 coding DNA: TGTGCCAGCAGCTTAGTGTCTAGCCCAACAGATACGCAGTATTTT. The full variable domain, its missing parts supplied by reference TRBV7-9 and TRBJ2-3, is DTGVSQNPRHKITKRGQNVTFRCDPISEHNRLYWYRQTLGQGPEFLTYFQNEAQLEKSRLLSDRFSAERPKGSFSTLEIQRTEQGDSAMYLCASSLVSSPTDTQYFGPGTRLTVL.

The chain uses TRBV11-2 and TRBJ2-5, with a tentative D call TRBD2 (5 bases). CDR3 length equals 16 residues. Germline-derived CDR1 and CDR2 are SGHAT and FQNNGV. Trimming pared 3 bases from V and 2 bases from J, leaving 16 bases between. CDR3 amino acids: CASSLSLGPGQETQYF. CDR3 nucleotide sequence: TGTGCCAGCAGCTTGTCCCTTGGCCCGGGGCAAGAGACCCAGTACTTC.

This clone was seen once. The gene calls are TRBV4-1 and TRBJ2-7; 11 positions match TRBD2. Germline-derived CDR1 and CDR2 are MGHRA and YSYEKL. With V trimmed by 1 base and J by 1 base, 6 bases remained unmatched. The CDR3 has 17 residues. This CDR3 reads CASSQARGLAESYEQYF. As DNA, the CDR3 is TGCGCCAGCAGCCAAGCACGGGGACTAGCGGAATCCTACGAGCAGTACTTC.